What follows describes a single TCR beta chain. As yet, its antigen is unknown. This specimen comes from a study of T cell responses to AZD1222 COVID-19 vaccine. As for the study in general: Pooling covered second doses at about 4 or about 12 weeks. Notes on the study in general: Spike regions recognized by vaccine-associated CD4 TCRs spanned the protein, led by 160-218 and 743-854. Repertoire sampling was restricted to post-peak T cell response timepoints. Donors were chiefly white British, with a greater number of females, and clonal diversity was perhaps underestimated.

Measured with immunoSEQ multiplex PCR; TCRdb has only the in-frame clones, and not every one. This table has more than 150,000 clones, about 92% appearing once. CDR3 length equals 15 residues. From germline, CDR1 is SGHRS and CDR2 YFSETQ. Trimming left V 0 bases short and J 2 bases short, with 11 bases between. Sequencing was performed on peripheral blood, taken on day 0 of AZD1222 vaccination. This chain links TRBV5-1 with TRBJ1-2; D unclear. The sequence came from an adult in good health. The CDR3 reads CASSLDPGTNYGYTF. CDR3 in DNA: TGCGCCAGCAGCTTGGATCCGGGAACAAACTATGGCTACACCTTC.